The rows below give T cell receptor beta chains drawn from one sample of a study of siplizumab effects on memory and regulatory T cells. Only in-frame clones appear in the TCRdb table, and some are missing; sequencing was by immunoSEQ multiplex PCR. The repertoire holds some 100,000 clones, with approximately 90% as singletons. Source material: Tregs sorted from blood. These TCRs come from a human donor in good health. CDR3s include the opening cysteine and the closing phenylalanine or tryptophan. Fields, in order: J gene, D gene, clone size, V gene, CDR3 protein, CDR3 DNA. A D gene is named only where the DNA matches it firmly. Size is omitted from some rows. Given values are once, few, many or a class for expanded clones.

J: TRBJ1-1
D: NA
size: NA
V: TRBV19
CDR3: CASSSQRNTEAFF
DNA: TGTGCCAGTAGTTCCCAGAGGAACACTGAAGCTTTCTTT

J: TRBJ2-5
D: NA
size: few
V: TRBV18
CDR3: CASSALGAGETQYF
DNA: TGTGCCAGCTCAGCCTTGGGGGCCGGGGAGACCCAGTACTTC

J: TRBJ1-1
D: NA
size: NA
V: TRBV6-1
CDR3: CASSEVGVTEAFF
DNA: TGTGCCAGCAGTGAAGTAGGGGTCACTGAAGCTTTCTTT

J: TRBJ2-5
D: NA
size: NA
V: TRBV30
CDR3: CAWTFGGTQYF
DNA: TGTGCCTGGACCTTCGGGGGGACCCAGTACTTC

J: TRBJ2-1
D: TRBD2
size: NA
V: TRBV27
CDR3: CASSSPVSSGSRDNEQFF
DNA: TGTGCCAGCAGTTCCCCGGTGTCTAGCGGGAGTAGGGACAATGAGCAGTTCTTC

J: TRBJ2-7
D: NA
size: NA
V: TRBV19
CDR3: CASSITRGPYEQYF
DNA: TGTGCCAGTAGTATAACCAGGGGCCCCTACGAGCAGTACTTC

J: TRBJ1-2
D: NA
size: NA
V: TRBV4-1
CDR3: CASSQGRAVGGLVYGYTF
DNA: TGCGCCAGCAGCCAAGGTCGGGCGGTGGGGGGATTAGTCTATGGCTACACCTTC

J: TRBJ2-3
D: TRBD2
size: NA
V: TRBV5-1
CDR3: CASSAREADTQYF
DNA: TGCGCCAGCAGCGCCCGGGAGGCAGATACGCAGTATTTT

J: TRBJ1-6
D: NA
size: few
V: TRBV7-2
CDR3: CASSLAPITQGVSYNSPLHF
DNA: TGTGCCAGCAGCTTAGCCCCGATCACCCAGGGAGTCTCCTATAATTCACCCCTCCACTTT

J: TRBJ2-7
D: NA
size: NA
V: TRBV19
CDR3: CASSVGGYEQYF
DNA: TGTGCCAGTAGTGTGGGGGGTTACGAGCAGTACTTC

J: TRBJ1-1
D: TRBD1
size: NA
V: TRBV5-1
CDR3: CASSLVVYRDREVRTEAFF
DNA: TGCGCCAGCAGCTTGGTAGTTTACCGGGACAGGGAAGTAAGGACTGAAGCTTTCTTT

J: TRBJ2-1
D: TRBD2
size: NA
V: TRBV7-8
CDR3: CASSLVLAAYNEQFF
DNA: TGTGCCAGCAGCTTAGTTCTAGCGGCTTACAATGAGCAGTTCTTC

J: TRBJ2-5
D: NA
size: NA
V: TRBV7-9
CDR3: CASSWVNRETQYF
DNA: TGTGCCAGCAGCTGGGTCAACCGAGAGACCCAGTACTTC

J: TRBJ2-7
D: TRBD1
size: NA
V: TRBV5-5
CDR3: CASIREPGGGQYF
DNA: TGTGCCAGCATTCGGGAACCAGGGGGCGGGCAGTACTTC

J: TRBJ2-7
D: NA
size: NA
V: TRBV7-8
CDR3: CASSLVKGLYEQYF
DNA: TGTGCCAGCAGCTTAGTCAAGGGGCTCTACGAGCAGTACTTC

J: TRBJ2-5
D: NA
size: NA
V: TRBV12-5
CDR3: CASGLGQGLQETQYF
DNA: TGTGCTAGTGGTTTGGGACAGGGACTCCAAGAGACCCAGTACTTC

J: TRBJ2-1
D: TRBD1
size: NA
V: TRBV5-6
CDR3: CASSTGTGSSYNEQFF
DNA: TGTGCCAGCAGTACCGGGACAGGGAGCTCCTACAATGAGCAGTTCTTC

J: TRBJ2-1
D: TRBD2
size: NA
V: TRBV5-1
CDR3: CASSLGVASGSYEQFF
DNA: TGCGCCAGCAGCTTGGGTGTGGCTAGCGGGAGTTATGAGCAGTTCTTC

J: TRBJ2-7
D: NA
size: NA
V: TRBV5-1
CDR3: CASSLGDGAYEQYF
DNA: TGCGCCAGCAGCTTGGGGGACGGGGCCTACGAGCAGTACTTC

J: TRBJ2-1
D: NA
size: NA
V: TRBV5-1
CDR3: CASSLAGETYNEQFF
DNA: TGCGCCAGCAGCTTGGCCGGTGAAACCTACAATGAGCAGTTCTTC

J: TRBJ1-2
D: TRBD1
size: NA
V: TRBV2
CDR3: CASRDILQGVTYGYTF
DNA: TGTGCCAGCAGGGATATTTTACAGGGGGTAACCTATGGCTACACCTTC

J: TRBJ2-7
D: NA
size: NA
V: TRBV21-1
CDR3: CASSRSNTSSYEQYF
DNA: TGTGCCAGCAGCAGGTCGAATACCAGCTCCTACGAGCAGTACTTC

J: TRBJ2-3
D: NA
size: NA
V: TRBV6-1
CDR3: CASRGGSGREDTQYF
DNA: TGTGCCAGCAGGGGTGGATCGGGGCGCGAAGATACGCAGTATTTT

J: TRBJ1-1
D: TRBD1
size: once
V: TRBV6-5
CDR3: CASRTGGGLGTEAFF
DNA: TGTGCCAGCAGGACAGGGGGTGGGCTGGGCACTGAAGCTTTCTTT

J: TRBJ2-5
D: TRBD2
size: NA
V: TRBV7-8
CDR3: CASRVSGRARETQYF
DNA: TGTGCCAGTCGGGTTAGCGGGAGGGCCCGTGAGACCCAGTACTTC

J: TRBJ1-1
D: NA
size: NA
V: TRBV29-1
CDR3: CSVTGYTEAFF
DNA: TGCAGCGTTACCGGTTACACTGAAGCTTTCTTT

J: TRBJ2-3
D: NA
size: NA
V: TRBV11-2
CDR3: CASSSRTDTQYF
DNA: TGTGCCAGCAGTTCCCGCACAGATACGCAGTATTTT

J: TRBJ1-1
D: NA
size: NA
V: TRBV10-3
CDR3: CAIGGQGNTEAFF
DNA: TGTGCCATCGGGGGCCAGGGGAACACTGAAGCTTTCTTT

J: TRBJ2-1
D: TRBD2
size: NA
V: TRBV12-5
CDR3: CASGGVGLAGGRPYNEQFF
DNA: TGTGCTAGTGGTGGGGTGGGACTAGCGGGAGGGAGGCCCTACAATGAGCAGTTCTTC

J: TRBJ1-3
D: NA
size: NA
V: TRBV6-1
CDR3: CASSEALFRDSGNTIYF
DNA: TGTGCCAGCAGTGAAGCGCTCTTCAGGGACTCTGGAAACACCATATATTTT

J: TRBJ2-5
D: NA
size: NA
V: TRBV30
CDR3: CAWSKVAEVVGETQYF
DNA: TGTGCCTGGAGTAAGGTAGCGGAGGTGGTGGGAGAGACCCAGTACTTC

J: TRBJ2-3
D: TRBD1
size: NA
V: TRBV5-4
CDR3: CASSLQGQPSTDTQYF
DNA: TGTGCCAGCAGCTTGCAGGGACAGCCTAGCACAGATACGCAGTATTTT

J: TRBJ2-2
D: NA
size: NA
V: TRBV10-3
CDR3: CAINDQGLDPTGELFF
DNA: TGTGCCATCAATGATCAGGGACTTGATCCCACCGGGGAGCTGTTTTTT

J: TRBJ1-1
D: NA
size: once
V: TRBV10-3
CDR3: CAISDRGSSEAFF
DNA: TGTGCCATCAGTGACAGGGGAAGTTCTGAAGCTTTCTTT

J: TRBJ2-3
D: NA
size: NA
V: TRBV14
CDR3: CASSQANFQGVTQYF
DNA: TGTGCCAGCAGCCAAGCGAACTTCCAGGGCGTGACGCAGTATTTT

J: TRBJ1-2
D: NA
size: NA
V: TRBV7-8
CDR3: CASSLAGFTGGYTF
DNA: TGTGCCAGCAGCTTAGCGGGGTTCACAGGCGGCTACACCTTC

J: TRBJ1-2
D: NA
size: NA
V: TRBV6-5
CDR3: CASSYSSRDNYGYTF
DNA: TGTGCCAGCAGTTACTCTTCGCGGGATAACTATGGCTACACCTTC

J: TRBJ2-3
D: NA
size: NA
V: TRBV20-1
CDR3: CSASTDTQYF
DNA: TGCAGTGCCAGCACAGATACGCAGTATTTT

J: TRBJ2-5
D: TRBD2
size: once
V: TRBV5-1
CDR3: CASSSTSPGTSGRGGQETQYF
DNA: TGCGCCAGCAGCTCGACCTCCCCCGGGACTAGCGGGAGAGGGGGCCAAGAGACCCAGTACTTC

J: TRBJ2-1
D: TRBD1
size: NA
V: TRBV7-9
CDR3: CASSFTFRDRGLYNEQFF
DNA: TGTGCCAGCAGCTTCACGTTTCGGGACAGGGGGCTGTACAATGAGCAGTTCTTC